This TCR beta chain was obtained from a study of shared clonotypes between healthy human individuals. Broader study findings: The represented genetic and exposure-history diversity was limited by the small number of donors.

Adult donors, all healthy and HIV-negative, had no recent acute infections or vaccinations. The CDR3 sequence is 13 residues long. Per the germline V gene, CDR1 is SGHAT and CDR2 is FQNNGV. The V end was cut by 3 bases, the J end by 1 base, with 6 bases between. On this clone itself: Its antigen is as yet unknown. The same CDR3 is also encoded by other DNA sequences in this sample.

DNA from unsorted PBMC was sequenced on ten immunoSEQ deep assay plates. In the original workflow: Junction-only sequences without quality scores were provided by ImmunoSEQ, so filtering was different. Libraries were prepared by immunoSEQ multiplex PCR; TCRdb keeps only in-frame clonotypes and omits some of them. The V and J calls and clone size are taken from that table; D and trimming were inferred from the DNA. The sample shows approximately 500,000 clones, about 79% of them seen only once. V gene TRBV11-2 combines with J gene TRBJ1-1; the D is unclear. The source is a woman aged 35 to 49 in good health. Some clones in this sample may be carry-over from other donors' samples. Sequenced: PBMCs. The CDR3 loop is CASSLVQNTEAFF. CDR3 coding DNA: TGTGCCAGCAGCTTGGTCCAGAACACTGAAGCTTTCTTT.